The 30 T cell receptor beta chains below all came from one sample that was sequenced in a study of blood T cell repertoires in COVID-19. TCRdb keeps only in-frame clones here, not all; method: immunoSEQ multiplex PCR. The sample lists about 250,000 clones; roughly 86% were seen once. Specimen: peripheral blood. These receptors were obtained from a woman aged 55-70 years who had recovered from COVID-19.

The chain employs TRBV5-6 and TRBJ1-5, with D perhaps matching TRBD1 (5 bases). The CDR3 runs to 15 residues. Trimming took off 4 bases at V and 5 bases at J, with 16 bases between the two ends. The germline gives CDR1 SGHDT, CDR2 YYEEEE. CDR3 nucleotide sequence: TGTGCCAGCAGCCTTACGGGAGGGGTTGATCAGCCCCAGCATTTT. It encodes CASSLTGGVDQPQHF. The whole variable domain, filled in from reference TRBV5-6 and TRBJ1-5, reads DAGVTQSPTHLIKTRGQQVTLRCSPKSGHDTVSWYQQALGQGPQFIFQYYEEEERQRGNFPDRFSGHQFPNYSSELNVNALLLGDSALYLCASSLTGGVDQPQHFGDGTRLSIL.

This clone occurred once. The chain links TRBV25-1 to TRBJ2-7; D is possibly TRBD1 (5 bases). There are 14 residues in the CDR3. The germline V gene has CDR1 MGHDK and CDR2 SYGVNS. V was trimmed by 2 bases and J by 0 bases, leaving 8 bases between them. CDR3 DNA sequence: TGTGCCAGCAGTGAACAGGGAAGCTCCTACGAGCAGTACTTC. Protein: CASSEQGSSYEQYF.

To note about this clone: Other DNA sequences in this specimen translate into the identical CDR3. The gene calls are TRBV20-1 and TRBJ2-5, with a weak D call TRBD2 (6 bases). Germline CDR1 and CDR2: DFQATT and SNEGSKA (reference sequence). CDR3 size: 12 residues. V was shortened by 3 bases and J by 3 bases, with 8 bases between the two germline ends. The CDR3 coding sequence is TGCAGTGCTAGTCCGGGGGAAGAGACCCAGTACTTC. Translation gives CSASPGEETQYF.

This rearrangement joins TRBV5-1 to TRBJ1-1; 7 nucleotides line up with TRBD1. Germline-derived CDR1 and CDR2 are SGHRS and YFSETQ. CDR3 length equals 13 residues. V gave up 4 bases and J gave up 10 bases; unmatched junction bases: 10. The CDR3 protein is CASSVGTEYAAFF. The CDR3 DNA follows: TGCGCCAGCAGCGTTGGGACAGAATATGCAGCTTTCTTT.

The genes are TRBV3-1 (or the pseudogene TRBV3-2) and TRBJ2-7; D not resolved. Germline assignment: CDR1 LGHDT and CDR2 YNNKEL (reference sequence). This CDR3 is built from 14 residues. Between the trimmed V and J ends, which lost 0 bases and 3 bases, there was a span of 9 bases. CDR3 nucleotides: TGTGCCAGCAGCCAAGAGGTTCAGAACTACGAGCAGTACTTC. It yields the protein CASSQEVQNYEQYF.

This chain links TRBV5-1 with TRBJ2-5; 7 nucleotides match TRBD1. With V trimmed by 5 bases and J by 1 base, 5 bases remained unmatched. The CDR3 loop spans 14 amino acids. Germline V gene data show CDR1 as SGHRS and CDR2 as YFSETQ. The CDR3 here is CASRPTGTQETQYF. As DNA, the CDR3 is TGCGCCAGCAGGCCGACAGGGACCCAAGAGACCCAGTACTTC. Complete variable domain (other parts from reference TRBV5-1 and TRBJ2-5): KAGVTQTPRYLIKTRGQQVTLSCSPISGHRSVSWYQQTPGQGLQFLFEYFSETQRNKGNFPGRFSGRQFSNSRSEMNVSTLELGDSALYLCASRPTGTQETQYFGPGTRLLVL.

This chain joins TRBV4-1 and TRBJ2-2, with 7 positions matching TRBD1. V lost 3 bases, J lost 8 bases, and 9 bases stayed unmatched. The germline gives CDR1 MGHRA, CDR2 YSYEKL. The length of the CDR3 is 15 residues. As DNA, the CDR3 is TGCGCCAGCAGCCACCGACAGGGTGTTCCTGGGGAGCTGTTTTTT. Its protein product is CASSHRQGVPGELFF.

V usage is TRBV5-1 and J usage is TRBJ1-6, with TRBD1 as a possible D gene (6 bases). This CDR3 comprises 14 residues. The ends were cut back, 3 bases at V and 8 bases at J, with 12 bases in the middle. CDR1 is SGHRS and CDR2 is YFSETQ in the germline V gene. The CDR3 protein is CASSSGVKDSPLHF. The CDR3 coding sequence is TGCGCCAGCAGCTCAGGGGTCAAGGATTCACCCCTCCACTTT. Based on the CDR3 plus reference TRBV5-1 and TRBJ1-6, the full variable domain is KAGVTQTPRYLIKTRGQQVTLSCSPISGHRSVSWYQQTPGQGLQFLFEYFSETQRNKGNFPGRFSGRQFSNSRSEMNVSTLELGDSALYLCASSSGVKDSPLHFGNGTRLTVT.

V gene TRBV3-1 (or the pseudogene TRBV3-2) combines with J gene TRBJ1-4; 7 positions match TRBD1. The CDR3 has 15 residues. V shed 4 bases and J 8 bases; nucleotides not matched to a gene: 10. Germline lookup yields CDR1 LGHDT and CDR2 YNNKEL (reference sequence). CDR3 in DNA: TGTGCCAGCAGCCCCCCGACAGGGAATGGAGAAAAACTGTTTTTT. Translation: CASSPPTGNGEKLFF.

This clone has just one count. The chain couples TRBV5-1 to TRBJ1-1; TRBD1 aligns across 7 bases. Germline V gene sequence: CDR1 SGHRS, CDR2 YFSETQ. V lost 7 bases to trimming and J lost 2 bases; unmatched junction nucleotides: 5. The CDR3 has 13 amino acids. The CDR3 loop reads CASAGQENTEAFF. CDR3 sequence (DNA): TGCGCCAGCGCCGGACAGGAAAACACTGAAGCTTTCTTT.

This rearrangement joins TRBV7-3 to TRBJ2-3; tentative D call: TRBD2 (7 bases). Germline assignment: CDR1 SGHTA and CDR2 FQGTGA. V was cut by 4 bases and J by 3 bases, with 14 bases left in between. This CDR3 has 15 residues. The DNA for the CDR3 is TGTGCCAGCAGCTCCCTAGGGGGAGGGACAGATACGCAGTATTTT. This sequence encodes CASSSLGGGTDTQYF. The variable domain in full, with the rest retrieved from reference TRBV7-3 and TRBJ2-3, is GAGVSQTPSNKVTEKGKYVELRCDPISGHTALYWYRQSLGQGPEFLIYFQGTGAADDSGLPNDRFFAVRPEGSVSTLKIQRTERGDSAVYLCASSSLGGGTDTQYFGPGTRLTVL.

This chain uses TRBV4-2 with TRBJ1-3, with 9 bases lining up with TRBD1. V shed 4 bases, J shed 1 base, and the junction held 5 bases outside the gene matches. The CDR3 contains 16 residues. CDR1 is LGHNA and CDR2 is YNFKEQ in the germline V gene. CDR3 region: CASSPGTGSSGNTIYF. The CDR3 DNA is TGTGCCAGCAGCCCCGGGACAGGGAGTTCTGGAAACACCATATATTTT.

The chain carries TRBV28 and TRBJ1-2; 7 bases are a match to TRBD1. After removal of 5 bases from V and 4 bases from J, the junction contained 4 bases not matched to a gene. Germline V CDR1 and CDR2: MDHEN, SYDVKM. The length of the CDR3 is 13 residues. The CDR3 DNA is TGTGCCAGCAGTAACGCAGGGGGCTATGGCTACACCTTC. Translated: CASSNAGGYGYTF.

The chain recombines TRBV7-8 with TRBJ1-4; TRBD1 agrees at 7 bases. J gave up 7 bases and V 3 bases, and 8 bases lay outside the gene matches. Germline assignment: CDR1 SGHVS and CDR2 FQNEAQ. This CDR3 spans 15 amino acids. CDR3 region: CASSFFTGVGEKLFF. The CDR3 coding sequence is TGTGCCAGCAGCTTCTTCACAGGGGTTGGTGAAAAACTGTTTTTT.

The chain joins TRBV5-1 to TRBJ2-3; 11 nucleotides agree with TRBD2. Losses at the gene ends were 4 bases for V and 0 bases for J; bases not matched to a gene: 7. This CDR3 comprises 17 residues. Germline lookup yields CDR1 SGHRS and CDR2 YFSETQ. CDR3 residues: CASSALTSGGSTDTQYF. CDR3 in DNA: TGCGCCAGCAGCGCTCTCACTAGCGGGGGAAGCACAGATACGCAGTATTTT.

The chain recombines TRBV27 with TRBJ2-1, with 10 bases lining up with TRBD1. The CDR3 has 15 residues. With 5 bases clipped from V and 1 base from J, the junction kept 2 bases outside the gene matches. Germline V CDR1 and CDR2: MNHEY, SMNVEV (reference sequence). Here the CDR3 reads CASSRGQGSYNEQFF. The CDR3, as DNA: TGTGCCAGCAGTAGGGGACAGGGGTCCTACAATGAGCAGTTCTTC.

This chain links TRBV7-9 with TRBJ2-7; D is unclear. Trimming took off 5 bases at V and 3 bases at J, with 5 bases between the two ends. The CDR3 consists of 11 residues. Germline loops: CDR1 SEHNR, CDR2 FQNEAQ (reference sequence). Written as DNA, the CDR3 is TGTGCCAGCAGCGTCGGCTACGAGCAGTACTTC. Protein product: CASSVGYEQYF.

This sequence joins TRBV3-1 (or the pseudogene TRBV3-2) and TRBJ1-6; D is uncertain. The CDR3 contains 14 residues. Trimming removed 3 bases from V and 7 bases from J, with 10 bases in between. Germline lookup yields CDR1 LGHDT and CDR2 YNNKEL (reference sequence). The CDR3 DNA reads TGTGCCAGCAGCCATGGGAGGGCCAATTCACCCCTCCACTTT. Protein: CASSHGRANSPLHF.

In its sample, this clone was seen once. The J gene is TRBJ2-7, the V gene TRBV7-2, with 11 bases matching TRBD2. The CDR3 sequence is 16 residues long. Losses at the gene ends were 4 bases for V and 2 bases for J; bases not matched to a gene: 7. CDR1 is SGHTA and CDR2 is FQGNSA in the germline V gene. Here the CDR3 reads CASSSLTSGATYEQYF. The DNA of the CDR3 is TGTGCCAGCAGCTCCCTGACTAGCGGGGCGACCTACGAGCAGTACTTC.

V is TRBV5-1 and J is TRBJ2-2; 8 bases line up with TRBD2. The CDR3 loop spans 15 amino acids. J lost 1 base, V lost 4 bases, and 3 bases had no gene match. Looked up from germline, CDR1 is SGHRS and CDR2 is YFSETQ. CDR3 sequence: CASSVLAVNTGELFF. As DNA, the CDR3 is TGCGCCAGCAGCGTACTAGCGGTGAACACCGGGGAGCTGTTTTTT.

CDR3 nucleotides: TGTGCCAGCAGCTTAGGGCGGGAGAATCAGCCCCAGCATTTT. It specifies CASSLGRENQPQHF. V is TRBV7-9 and J is TRBJ1-5; D unresolved. Deletions cut 1 base from V and 4 bases from J, with 8 bases between. Per the germline V gene, CDR1 is SEHNR and CDR2 is FQNEAQ (reference sequence). The CDR3 has 14 amino acids.

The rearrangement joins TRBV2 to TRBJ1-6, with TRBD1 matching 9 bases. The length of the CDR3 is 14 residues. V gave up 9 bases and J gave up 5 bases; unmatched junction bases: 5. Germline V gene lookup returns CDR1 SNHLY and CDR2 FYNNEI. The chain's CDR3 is CASNRDRDNSPLHF. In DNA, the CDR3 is TGTGCCAGTAACCGGGACAGGGATAATTCACCCCTCCACTTT.

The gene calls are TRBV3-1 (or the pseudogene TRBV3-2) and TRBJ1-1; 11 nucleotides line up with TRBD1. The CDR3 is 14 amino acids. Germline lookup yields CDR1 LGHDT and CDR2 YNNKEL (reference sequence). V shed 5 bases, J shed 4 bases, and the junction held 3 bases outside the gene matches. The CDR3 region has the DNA TGTGCCAGCAGCAACGGACAGGGGGCCACTGAAGCTTTCTTT. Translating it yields CASSNGQGATEAFF.

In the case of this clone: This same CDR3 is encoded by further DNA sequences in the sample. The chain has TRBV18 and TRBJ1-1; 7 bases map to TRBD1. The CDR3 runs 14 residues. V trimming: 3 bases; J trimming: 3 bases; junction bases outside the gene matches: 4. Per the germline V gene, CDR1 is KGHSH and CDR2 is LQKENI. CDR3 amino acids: CASSPNRGDTEAFF. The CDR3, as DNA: TGTGCCAGCTCACCTAACAGGGGCGACACTGAAGCTTTCTTT.

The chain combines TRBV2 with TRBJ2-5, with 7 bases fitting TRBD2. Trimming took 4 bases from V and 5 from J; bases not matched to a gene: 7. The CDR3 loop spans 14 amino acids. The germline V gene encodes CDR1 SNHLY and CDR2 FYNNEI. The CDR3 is CASSAGRGGETQYF. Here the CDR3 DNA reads TGTGCCAGCAGTGCCGGACGGGGAGGGGAGACCCAGTACTTC.

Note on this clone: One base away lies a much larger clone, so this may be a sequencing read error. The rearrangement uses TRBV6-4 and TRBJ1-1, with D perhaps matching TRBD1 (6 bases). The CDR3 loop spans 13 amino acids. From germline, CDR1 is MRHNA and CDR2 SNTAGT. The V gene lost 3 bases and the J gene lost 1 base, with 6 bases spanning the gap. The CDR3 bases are TGTGCCAGCAGTGAACAGGGGAACACTGAAGCTTTCTTT. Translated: CASSEQGNTEAFF.

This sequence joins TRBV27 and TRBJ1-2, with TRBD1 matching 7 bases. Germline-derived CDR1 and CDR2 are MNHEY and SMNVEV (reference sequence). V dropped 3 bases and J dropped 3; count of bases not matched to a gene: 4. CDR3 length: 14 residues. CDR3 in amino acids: CASSFRQGHYGYTF. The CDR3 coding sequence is TGTGCCAGCAGTTTTCGACAGGGTCACTATGGCTACACCTTC.

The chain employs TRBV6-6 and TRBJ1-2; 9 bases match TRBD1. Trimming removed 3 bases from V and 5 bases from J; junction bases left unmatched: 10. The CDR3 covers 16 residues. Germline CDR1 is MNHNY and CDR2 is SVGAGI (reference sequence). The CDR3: CASSYGTGKSWYGYTF. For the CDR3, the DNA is TGTGCCAGCAGTTATGGGACAGGGAAGAGTTGGTATGGCTACACCTTC.

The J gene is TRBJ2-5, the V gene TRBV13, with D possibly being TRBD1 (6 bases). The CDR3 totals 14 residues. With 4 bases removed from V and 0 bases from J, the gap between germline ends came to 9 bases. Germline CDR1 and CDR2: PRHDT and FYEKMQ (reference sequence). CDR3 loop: CASSYGQYQETQYF. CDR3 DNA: TGTGCCAGCAGCTACGGACAGTACCAAGAGACCCAGTACTTC.

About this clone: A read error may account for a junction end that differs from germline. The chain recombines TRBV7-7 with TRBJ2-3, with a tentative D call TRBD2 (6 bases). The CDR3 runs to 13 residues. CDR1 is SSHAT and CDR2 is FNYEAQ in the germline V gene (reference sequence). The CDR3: CASSRGTTDTQYF. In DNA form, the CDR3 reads TGTGCTAGCAGCCGTGGGACTACAGATACGCAGTATTTT.